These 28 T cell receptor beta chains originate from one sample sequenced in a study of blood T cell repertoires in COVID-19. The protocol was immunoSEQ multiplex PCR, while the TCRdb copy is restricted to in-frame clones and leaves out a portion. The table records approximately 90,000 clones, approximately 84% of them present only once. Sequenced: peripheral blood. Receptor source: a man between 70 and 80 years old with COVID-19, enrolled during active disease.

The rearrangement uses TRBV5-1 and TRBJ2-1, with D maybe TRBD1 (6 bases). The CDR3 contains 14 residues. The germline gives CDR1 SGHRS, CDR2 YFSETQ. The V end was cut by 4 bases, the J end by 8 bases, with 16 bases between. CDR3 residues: CASSTAGVWDEQFF. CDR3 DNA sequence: TGCGCCAGCAGCACCGCAGGGGTATGGGATGAGCAGTTCTTC.

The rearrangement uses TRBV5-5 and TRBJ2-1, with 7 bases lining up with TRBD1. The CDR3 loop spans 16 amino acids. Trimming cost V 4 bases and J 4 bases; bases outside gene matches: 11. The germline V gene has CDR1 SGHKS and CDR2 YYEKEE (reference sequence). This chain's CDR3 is CASSLYKGATYNEQFF. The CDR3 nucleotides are TGTGCCAGCAGCCTTTATAAGGGGGCCACGTACAATGAGCAGTTCTTC.

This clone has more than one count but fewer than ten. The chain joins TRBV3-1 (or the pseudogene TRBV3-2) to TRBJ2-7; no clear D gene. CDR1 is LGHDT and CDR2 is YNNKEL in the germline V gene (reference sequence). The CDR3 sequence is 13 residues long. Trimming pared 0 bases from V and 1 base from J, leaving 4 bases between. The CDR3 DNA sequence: TGTGCCAGCAGCCAAGACTTTTCCTACGAGCAGTACTTC. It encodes CASSQDFSYEQYF.

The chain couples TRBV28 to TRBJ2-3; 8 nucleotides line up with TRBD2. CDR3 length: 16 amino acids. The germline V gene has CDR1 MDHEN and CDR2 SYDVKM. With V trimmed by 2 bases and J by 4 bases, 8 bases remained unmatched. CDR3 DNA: TGTGCCAGCAGTTTAACGAGCGGGAGCGGCCCAGATACGCAGTATTTT. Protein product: CASSLTSGSGPDTQYF.

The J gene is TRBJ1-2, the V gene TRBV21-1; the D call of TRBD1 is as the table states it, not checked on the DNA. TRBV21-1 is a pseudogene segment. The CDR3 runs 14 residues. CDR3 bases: TGTGCCAGCCGAACAGGGGGGATTAACTATGGCTACACCTTC. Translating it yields CASRTGGINYGYTF.

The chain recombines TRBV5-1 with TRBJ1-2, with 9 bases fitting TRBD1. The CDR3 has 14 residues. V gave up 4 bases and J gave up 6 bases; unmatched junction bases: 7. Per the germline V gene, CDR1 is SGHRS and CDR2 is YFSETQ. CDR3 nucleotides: TGCGCCAGCAGCCGAGAACAGGGGGCGCATGGCTACACCTTC. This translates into CASSREQGAHGYTF.

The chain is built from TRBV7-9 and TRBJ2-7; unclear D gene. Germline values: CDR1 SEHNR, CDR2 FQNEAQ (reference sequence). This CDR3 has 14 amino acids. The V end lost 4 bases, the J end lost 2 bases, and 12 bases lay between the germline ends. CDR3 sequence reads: CASSSVGSTYEQYF. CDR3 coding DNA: TGTGCCAGCAGCTCTGTGGGCTCCACCTACGAGCAGTACTTC. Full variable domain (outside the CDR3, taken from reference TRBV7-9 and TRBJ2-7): DTGVSQNPRHKITKRGQNVTFRCDPISEHNRLYWYRQTLGQGPEFLTYFQNEAQLEKSRLLSDRFSAERPKGSFSTLEIQRTEQGDSAMYLCASSSVGSTYEQYFGPGTRLTVT.

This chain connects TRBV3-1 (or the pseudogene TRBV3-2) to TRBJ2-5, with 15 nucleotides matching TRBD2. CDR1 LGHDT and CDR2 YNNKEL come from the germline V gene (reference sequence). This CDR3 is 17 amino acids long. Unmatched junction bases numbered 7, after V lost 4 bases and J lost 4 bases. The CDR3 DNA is TGTGCCAGCAGCCCCGGACTAGCGGGGGGGCTGCTAGAGACCCAGTACTTC. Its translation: CASSPGLAGGLLETQYF.

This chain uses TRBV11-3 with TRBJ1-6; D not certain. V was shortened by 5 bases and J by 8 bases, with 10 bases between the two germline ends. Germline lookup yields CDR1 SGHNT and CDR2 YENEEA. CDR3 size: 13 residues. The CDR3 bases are TGTGCCAGCAGCATACACAGAGATTCACCCCTCCACTTT. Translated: CASSIHRDSPLHF.

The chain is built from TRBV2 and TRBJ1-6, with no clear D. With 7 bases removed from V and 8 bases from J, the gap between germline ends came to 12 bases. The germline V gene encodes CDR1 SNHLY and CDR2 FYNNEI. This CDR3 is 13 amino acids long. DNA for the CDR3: TGTGCCAGCACCCCGCAGTGGTATTCACCCCTCCACTTT. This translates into CASTPQWYSPLHF.

Here the CDR3 DNA reads TGTGCCAGCTCCCGGACTAGCCCCCCCGTAGAGCAGTACTTC. Encoded protein: CASSRTSPPVEQYF. The chain couples TRBV2 to TRBJ2-7; 8 bases are shared with TRBD2. The junction had 13 bases not matched to a gene; V was cut back by 8 bases and J by 7 bases. This CDR3 spans 14 amino acids. Germline assignment: CDR1 SNHLY and CDR2 FYNNEI.

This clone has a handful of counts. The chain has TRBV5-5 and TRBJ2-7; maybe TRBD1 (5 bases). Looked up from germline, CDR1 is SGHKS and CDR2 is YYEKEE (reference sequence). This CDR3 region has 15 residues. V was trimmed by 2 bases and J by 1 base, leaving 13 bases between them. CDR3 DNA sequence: TGTGCCAGCAGCTTTTGGGGCGGCATGTCCTACGAGCAGTACTTC. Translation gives CASSFWGGMSYEQYF.

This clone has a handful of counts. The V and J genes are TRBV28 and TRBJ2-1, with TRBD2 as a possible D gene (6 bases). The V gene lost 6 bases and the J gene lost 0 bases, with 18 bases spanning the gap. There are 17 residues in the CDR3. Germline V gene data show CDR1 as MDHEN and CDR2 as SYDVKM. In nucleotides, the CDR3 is TGTGCCAGCAGGCCTGGCGGGACTTCTAGCTCCTACAATGAGCAGTTCTTC. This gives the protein CASRPGGTSSSYNEQFF.

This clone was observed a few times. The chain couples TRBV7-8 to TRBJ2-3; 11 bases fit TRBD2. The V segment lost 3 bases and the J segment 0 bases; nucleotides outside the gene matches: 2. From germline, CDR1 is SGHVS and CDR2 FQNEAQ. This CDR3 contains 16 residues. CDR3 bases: TGTGCCAGCAGCTTCCGACTAGCGGGGAGCACAGATACGCAGTATTTT. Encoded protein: CASSFRLAGSTDTQYF.

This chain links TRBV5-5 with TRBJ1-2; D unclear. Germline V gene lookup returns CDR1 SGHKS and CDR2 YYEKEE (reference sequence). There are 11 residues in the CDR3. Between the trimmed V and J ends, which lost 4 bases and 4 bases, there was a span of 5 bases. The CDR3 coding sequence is TGTGCCAGCAGCCTGAGCTATGGCTACACCTTC. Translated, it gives CASSLSYGYTF.

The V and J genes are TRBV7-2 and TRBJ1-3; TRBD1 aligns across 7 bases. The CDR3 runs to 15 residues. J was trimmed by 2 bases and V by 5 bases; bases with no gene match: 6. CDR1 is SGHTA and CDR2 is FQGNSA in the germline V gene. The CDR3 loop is CASSPQGKAGNTIYF. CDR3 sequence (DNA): TGTGCCAGCAGCCCACAGGGGAAAGCTGGAAACACCATATATTTT.

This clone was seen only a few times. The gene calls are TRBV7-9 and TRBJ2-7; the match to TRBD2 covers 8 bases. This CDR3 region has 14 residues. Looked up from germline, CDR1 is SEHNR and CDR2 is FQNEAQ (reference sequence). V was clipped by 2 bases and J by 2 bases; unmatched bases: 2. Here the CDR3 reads CASSLSGRPYEQYF. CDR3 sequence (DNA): TGTGCCAGCAGCTTAAGCGGGAGACCCTACGAGCAGTACTTC.

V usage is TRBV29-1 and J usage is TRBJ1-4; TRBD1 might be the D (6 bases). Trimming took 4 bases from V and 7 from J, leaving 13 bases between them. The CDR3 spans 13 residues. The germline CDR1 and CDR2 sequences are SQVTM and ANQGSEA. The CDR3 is CSVALRGREKLFF. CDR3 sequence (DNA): TGCAGCGTTGCATTGCGGGGGCGTGAAAAACTGTTTTTT.

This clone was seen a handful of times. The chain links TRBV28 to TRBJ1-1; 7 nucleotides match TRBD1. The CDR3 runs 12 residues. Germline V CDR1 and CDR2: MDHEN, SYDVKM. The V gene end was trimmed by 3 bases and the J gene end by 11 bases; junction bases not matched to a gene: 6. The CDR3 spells CASSLRTGEAFF. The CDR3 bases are TGTGCCAGCAGTTTGAGGACAGGCGAGGCTTTCTTT.

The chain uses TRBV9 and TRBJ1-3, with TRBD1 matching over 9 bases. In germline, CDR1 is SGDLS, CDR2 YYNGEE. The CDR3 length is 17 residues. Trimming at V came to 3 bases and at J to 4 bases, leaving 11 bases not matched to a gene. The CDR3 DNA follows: TGTGCCAGCAGCGCAGCCGGACAGGGGTTTGCAGGAAACACCATATATTTT. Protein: CASSAAGQGFAGNTIYF.

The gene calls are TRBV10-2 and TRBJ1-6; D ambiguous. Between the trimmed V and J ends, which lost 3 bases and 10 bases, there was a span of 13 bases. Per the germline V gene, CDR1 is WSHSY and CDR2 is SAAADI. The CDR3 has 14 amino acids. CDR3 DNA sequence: TGCGCCAGCAGTGATAGCCGAGGGCTCTCACCCCTCCACTTT. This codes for CASSDSRGLSPLHF.

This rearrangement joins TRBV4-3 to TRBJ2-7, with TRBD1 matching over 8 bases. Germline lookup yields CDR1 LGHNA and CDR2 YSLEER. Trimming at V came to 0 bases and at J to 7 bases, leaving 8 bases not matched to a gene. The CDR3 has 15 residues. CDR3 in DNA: TGCGCCAGCAGCCAAGAGGCAGGGGGCCTTGGAGAGCAGTACTTC. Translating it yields CASSQEAGGLGEQYF.

The chain's CDR3 is CASSSQVEKSTEAFF. CDR3 in DNA: TGTGCCAGCAGCTCTCAAGTCGAGAAAAGCACTGAAGCTTTCTTT. V gene TRBV5-4 combines with J gene TRBJ1-1; the D is unclear. Germline V CDR1 and CDR2: SGHNT, YYREEE (reference sequence). With 3 bases removed from V and 4 bases from J, the gap between germline ends came to 16 bases. This CDR3 has 15 amino acids.

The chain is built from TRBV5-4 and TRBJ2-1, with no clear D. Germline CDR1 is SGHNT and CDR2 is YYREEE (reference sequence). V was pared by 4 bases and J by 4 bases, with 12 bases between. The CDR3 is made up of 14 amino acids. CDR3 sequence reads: CASSVGGSYNEQFF. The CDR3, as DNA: TGTGCCAGCAGCGTTGGTGGCAGTTACAATGAGCAGTTCTTC.

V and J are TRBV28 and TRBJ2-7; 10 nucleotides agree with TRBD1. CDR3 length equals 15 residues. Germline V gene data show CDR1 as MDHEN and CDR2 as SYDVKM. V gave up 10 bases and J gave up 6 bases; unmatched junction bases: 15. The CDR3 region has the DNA TGTGCCACCTTCCCAGGGGACAGGGGTTGGTCCGAGCAGTACTTC. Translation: CATFPGDRGWSEQYF.

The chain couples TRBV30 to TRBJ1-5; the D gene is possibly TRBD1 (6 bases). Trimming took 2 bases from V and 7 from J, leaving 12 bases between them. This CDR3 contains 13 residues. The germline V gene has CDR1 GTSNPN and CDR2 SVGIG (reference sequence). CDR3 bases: TGTGCCTGGAGTATCACAGGGCGACAGCCCCAGCATTTT. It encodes CAWSITGRQPQHF.

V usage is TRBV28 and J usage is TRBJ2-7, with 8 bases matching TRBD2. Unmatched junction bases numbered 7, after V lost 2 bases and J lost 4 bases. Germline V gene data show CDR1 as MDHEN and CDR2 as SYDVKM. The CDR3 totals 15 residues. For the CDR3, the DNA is TGTGCCAGCAGTTTAAGGGCGGGGGGCGCATACGAGCAGTACTTC. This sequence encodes CASSLRAGGAYEQYF. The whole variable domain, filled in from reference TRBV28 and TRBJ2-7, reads DVKVTQSSRYLVKRTGEKVFLECVQDMDHENMFWYRQDPGLGLRLIYFSYDVKMKEKGDIPEGYSVSREKKERFSLILESASTNQTSMYLCASSLRAGGAYEQYFGPGTRLTVT.

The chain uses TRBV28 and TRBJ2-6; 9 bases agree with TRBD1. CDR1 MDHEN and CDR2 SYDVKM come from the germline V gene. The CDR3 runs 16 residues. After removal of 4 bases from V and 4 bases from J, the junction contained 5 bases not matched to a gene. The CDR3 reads CASSSQGASGANVLTF. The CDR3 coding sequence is TGTGCCAGCAGTTCACAGGGGGCTAGCGGGGCCAACGTCCTGACTTTC. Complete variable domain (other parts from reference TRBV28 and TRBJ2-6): DVKVTQSSRYLVKRTGEKVFLECVQDMDHENMFWYRQDPGLGLRLIYFSYDVKMKEKGDIPEGYSVSREKKERFSLILESASTNQTSMYLCASSSQGASGANVLTFGAGSRLTVL.